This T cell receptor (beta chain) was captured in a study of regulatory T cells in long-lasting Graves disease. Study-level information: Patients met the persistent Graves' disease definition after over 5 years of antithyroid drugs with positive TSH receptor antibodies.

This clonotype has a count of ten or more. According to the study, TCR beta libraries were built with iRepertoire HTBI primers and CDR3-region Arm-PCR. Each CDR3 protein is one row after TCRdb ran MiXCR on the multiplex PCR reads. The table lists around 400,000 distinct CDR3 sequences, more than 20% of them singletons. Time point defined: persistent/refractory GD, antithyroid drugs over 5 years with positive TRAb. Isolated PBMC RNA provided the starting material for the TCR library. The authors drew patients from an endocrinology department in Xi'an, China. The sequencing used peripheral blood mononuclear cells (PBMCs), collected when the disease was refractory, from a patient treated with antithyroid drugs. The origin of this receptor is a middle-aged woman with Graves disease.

In DNA, the CDR3 is TGCGCCAGCAGCATCGAGACAGCGCTCTATGGCTACACCTTC. Protein sequence: CASSIETALYGYTF. This chain links TRBV5-1 with TRBJ1-2; D perhaps matches TRBD1 (5 bases). This CDR3 has 14 amino acids. Germline V gives CDR1 SGHRS, CDR2 YFSETQ. Trimming stripped 4 bases from V and 4 bases from J, with 14 bases between.